This TCR beta chain was sequenced in a study of OX40 agonist ivuxolimab in advanced cancers. CDR3 length: 14 amino acids. CDR1 and CDR2 from the germline V gene are MNHNS and SASEGT. V was cut by 1 base and J by 5 bases, with 9 bases left in between. General observations from the study: With doses of 0.1 to 3.0 mg/kg, CD4+ and CD8+ blood T cells had undergone clonal expansion by week 6.

The data were produced by immunoSEQ multiplex PCR, yet TCRdb's version contains in-frame clones alone and is incomplete. The table has around 66,000 clones, around 81% seen once. On this clone: Its antigen remains unknown.

V gene TRBV6-1 combines with J gene TRBJ2-1; D unclear. The sample in question was CD4+ or CD8+ T cells sorted from blood, obtained in a trial of the OX40 agonist ivuxolimab. This TCR was sampled from an adult with an advanced solid tumor such as melanoma, head and neck, liver or kidney cancer. CDR3 sequence reads: CASSEVGRDNEQFF. In DNA, the CDR3 is TGTGCCAGCAGTGAAGTCGGAAGGGACAATGAGCAGTTCTTC.